Given below is one T cell receptor beta chain in context. In the original processing: Amplifying reference gene primers gave estimates of nucleated cell counts. The table came from immunoSEQ multiplex PCR; TCRdb's copy has only in-frame clones and leaves some out. Clonal size and the V and J genes are those of that table, whereas D and trimming came from the DNA. The repertoire includes roughly 380,000 clones, 89% of them detected once, and less than 2% sits in the top ten. These data are taken from a study of blood T cell repertoires in COVID-19. Study information: The samples span acute and convalescent COVID-19 from the United States, Italy and Spain. T cells, B-cell-depleted T cells, or PBMCs supplied cDNA or gDNA.

Germline CDR1 reads SEHNR; CDR2 reads FQNEAQ (reference sequence). V lost 4 bases and J lost 4, with 23 bases in between. This CDR3 is 18 amino acids long. The Seattle patients joined while their infection was active and were tracked longitudinally afterward. The source material was peripheral blood. The gene calls are TRBV7-9 and TRBJ2-1; tentative D call: TRBD1 (6 bases). The clonotype comes from a woman aged 40-49 years with COVID-19, enrolled during active disease. Here the CDR3 reads CASSSNRVYTSRYNEQFF. DNA for the CDR3: TGTGCCAGCAGCTCCAACAGGGTTTATACCTCGAGGTACAATGAGCAGTTCTTC. The entire variable domain, with the rest obtained from reference TRBV7-9 and TRBJ2-1, is as follows: DTGVSQNPRHKITKRGQNVTFRCDPISEHNRLYWYRQTLGQGPEFLTYFQNEAQLEKSRLLSDRFSAERPKGSFSTLEIQRTEQGDSAMYLCASSSNRVYTSRYNEQFFGPGTRLTVL.